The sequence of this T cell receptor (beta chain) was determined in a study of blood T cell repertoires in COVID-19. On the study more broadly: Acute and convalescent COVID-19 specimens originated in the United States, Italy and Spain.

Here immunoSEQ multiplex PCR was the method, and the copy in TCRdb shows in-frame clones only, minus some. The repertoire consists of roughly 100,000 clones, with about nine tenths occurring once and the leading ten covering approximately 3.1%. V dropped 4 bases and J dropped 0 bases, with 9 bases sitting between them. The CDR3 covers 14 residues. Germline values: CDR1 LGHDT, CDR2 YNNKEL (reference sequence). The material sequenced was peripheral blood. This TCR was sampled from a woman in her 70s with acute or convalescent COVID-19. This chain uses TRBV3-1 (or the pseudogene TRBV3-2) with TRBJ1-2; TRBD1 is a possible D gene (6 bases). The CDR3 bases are TGTGCCAGCAGCCCACGGACAGCTAACTATGGCTACACCTTC. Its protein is CASSPRTANYGYTF.